Following are 16 T cell receptor beta chains from one sample sequenced in a study of shared clonotypes between healthy human individuals. The repertoire was sequenced with immunoSEQ multiplex PCR; TCRdb's copy has only in-frame clones and lacks some. The top ten clones hold roughly 1.2% of a sample with some 1.4 million clones, about 96% of them seen once. Material: naive CD4+ T cells sorted from blood. This sample's subset: CD45RA+ positively selected. The receptors originated from a man younger than 45 in good health.

The chain is built from TRBV5-1 and TRBJ2-1; 8 bases agree with TRBD2. The CDR3 is made up of 14 amino acids. V was pared by 4 bases and J by 8 bases, with 8 bases of the junction left unmatched. CDR1 SGHRS and CDR2 YFSETQ come from the germline V gene. The DNA of the CDR3 is TGCGCCAGCAGCCCCACGGGAGGGAGCGATGAGCAGTTCTTC. Translating it yields CASSPTGGSDEQFF.

There are a few counts of this clone. The rearrangement uses TRBV6-5 and TRBJ1-2; tentatively, D is TRBD1 (6 bases). V lost 4 bases, J lost 8 bases, and 11 bases lay in between. In germline, CDR1 is MNHEY, CDR2 SVGAGI. CDR3 size: 12 residues. CDR3 DNA sequence: TGTGCCAGCAGTTCTGGGGGGCAAGGCTACACCTTC. It is translated as CASSSGGQGYTF.

This clone was seen a single time. CDR3 DNA: TGTGCCAGCAGTTTAGGAGGGATTAGCAATCAGCCCCAGCATTTT. It yields the protein CASSLGGISNQPQHF. V gene TRBV27 combines with J gene TRBJ1-5, with D unresolved. CDR3 length: 15 residues. Germline CDR1 and CDR2: MNHEY and SMNVEV (reference sequence). V lost 2 bases to trimming and J lost 0 bases, with 8 bases between them.

The V and J genes are TRBV28 and TRBJ2-2; perhaps TRBD1 as D (6 bases). CDR1 is MDHEN and CDR2 is SYDVKM in the germline V gene. The CDR3 has 14 amino acids. The V and J ends lost 2 bases and 6 bases respectively, with 10 bases between them. Here the CDR3 reads CASSLTPGAGELFF. In DNA form, the CDR3 reads TGTGCCAGCAGTTTAACTCCAGGGGCCGGGGAGCTGTTTTTT.

The rearrangement joins TRBV5-1 to TRBJ2-1; TRBD1 aligns across 7 bases. This CDR3 contains 15 residues. The junction had 11 bases not matched to a gene; V was cut back by 4 bases and J by 7 bases. The germline gives CDR1 SGHRS, CDR2 YFSETQ. The CDR3 DNA sequence: TGCGCCAGCAGCATGGTTCGAGGGGGCGGGAATGAGCAGTTCTTC. The encoded protein is CASSMVRGGGNEQFF.

The V and J genes are TRBV4-3 and TRBJ2-7, with TRBD1 as a possible D gene (6 bases). Between the trimmed V and J ends, which lost 6 bases and 3 bases, there was a span of 18 bases. CDR1 is LGHNA and CDR2 is YSLEER in the germline V gene. This CDR3 contains 15 residues. CDR3 in amino acids: CASSPWTDQGYEQYF. Written as DNA, the CDR3 is TGCGCCAGCAGTCCTTGGACAGACCAGGGCTACGAGCAGTACTTC.

In its sample, this clone was seen once. The chain is built from TRBV30 and TRBJ2-7, with a weak D call TRBD1 (6 bases). Germline V lookup: CDR1 GTSNPN, CDR2 SVGIG (reference sequence). V was shortened by 1 base and J by 6 bases, with 13 bases between the two germline ends. The CDR3 covers 13 residues. CDR3 sequence reads: CAWSEGRGSEQYF. CDR3 in DNA: TGTGCCTGGAGTGAGGGCAGGGGAAGCGAGCAGTACTTC.

V and J are TRBV7-2 and TRBJ2-1; D unclear. The V end lost 1 base, the J end lost 3 bases, and 10 bases lay between the germline ends. From germline, CDR1 is SGHTA and CDR2 FQGNSA. The CDR3 loop spans 15 amino acids. The CDR3 DNA sequence: TGTGCCAGCAGCTTAGGAGTCCTAGGCTACAATGAGCAGTTCTTC. Amino acids: CASSLGVLGYNEQFF.

The CDR3 sequence: CASSSGQDEQYF. CDR3 bases: TGTGCCAGCAGCTCCGGACAGGACGAGCAGTACTTC. J is TRBJ2-7 and V is TRBV7-9, with 7 positions matching TRBD1. V lost 4 bases to trimming and J lost 5 bases; unmatched junction nucleotides: 2. CDR1 and CDR2 (germline): SEHNR, FQNEAQ (reference sequence). This CDR3 contains 12 residues.

The chain is built from TRBV4-1 and TRBJ2-3; a weak D match, TRBD2 (5 bases). Deletions cut 0 bases from V and 7 bases from J, with 14 bases between. Germline V gene data show CDR1 as MGHRA and CDR2 as YSYEKL. This CDR3 has 15 residues. CDR3 region: CASSQDGLGGNTQYF. The CDR3 region has the DNA TGCGCCAGCAGCCAAGATGGCCTCGGAGGAAATACGCAGTATTTT.

The rearrangement uses TRBV2 and TRBJ1-4; TRBD1 matches at 7 bases. This CDR3 is 12 amino acids long. Germline V CDR1 and CDR2: SNHLY, FYNNEI. V trimming: 6 bases; J trimming: 13 bases; junction bases outside the gene matches: 8. The CDR3: CASREGQWILFF. CDR3 bases: TGTGCCAGCAGGGAGGGACAGTGGATACTGTTTTTT.

The chain employs TRBV27 and TRBJ2-7, with 14 bases that match TRBD2. CDR1 and CDR2 from the germline V gene are MNHEY and SMNVEV (reference sequence). The CDR3 contains 14 residues. V gave up 2 bases and J gave up 6 bases; unmatched junction bases: 0. This CDR3 is CASSLGLAGGEQYF. The CDR3 region has the DNA TGTGCCAGCAGTTTAGGACTAGCGGGAGGCGAGCAGTACTTC.

This chain connects TRBV2 to TRBJ2-7, with 8 positions matching TRBD2. V gave up 5 bases and J gave up 7 bases; unmatched junction bases: 10. In germline, CDR1 is SNHLY, CDR2 FYNNEI. This CDR3 has 14 residues. CDR3 nucleotides: TGTGCCAGCAGTCAATCACTAGCGGCTGGGGAGCAGTACTTC. Amino acid sequence: CASSQSLAAGEQYF.

The J gene is TRBJ1-5, the V gene TRBV2, with a possible D match to TRBD1 (6 bases). Germline CDR1 SNHLY, CDR2 FYNNEI. The V end lost 6 bases, the J end lost 7 bases, and 16 bases lay between the germline ends. The CDR3 has 14 amino acids. The CDR3 is CASRRDTPWQPQHF. The CDR3 nucleotides read TGTGCCAGCAGACGGGACACCCCATGGCAGCCCCAGCATTTT.

The chain carries TRBV7-7 and TRBJ1-5; 7 bases map to TRBD1. Germline CDR1 SSHAT, CDR2 FNYEAQ (reference sequence). The junction had 4 bases not matched to a gene; V was cut back by 1 base and J by 1 base. CDR3 length: 16 residues. CDR3 residues: CASSLERQGSNQPQHF. The CDR3 nucleotides are TGTGCCAGCAGCTTAGAGAGACAGGGCAGCAATCAGCCCCAGCATTTT.

On this clone itself: Additional DNA sequences in this sample encode the identical CDR3. The chain is built from TRBV2 and TRBJ2-5; no definite D call. Trimming cost V 7 bases and J 5 bases, with 5 bases left between them. Germline CDR1 SNHLY, CDR2 FYNNEI. The CDR3 runs 10 residues. CDR3 sequence reads: CASTGETQYF. In nucleotides, the CDR3 is TGTGCCAGCACCGGGGAGACCCAGTACTTC.